Listed below are T cell receptor beta chains from one sample, sequenced in a study of beta chain features in type 1 diabetes. The repertoire was sequenced with immunoSEQ multiplex PCR; TCRdb's copy has only in-frame clones and lacks some. The data contain more than 250,000 clones, roughly 15% of them singletons. The sample consisted of naive CD4+ T cells from blood. The receptors were gathered from a man between 18 and 35 years old with type 1 diabetes. The CDR3 runs from the conserved cysteine through the conserved F or W. The order of the fields is V gene, J gene, clone size, CDR3 protein. Where a row states a size, it is once, few, many or the class of an expanded clone; other rows omit it.

v_call: TRBV27
j_call: TRBJ1-2
clone_size: NA
cdr3_aa: CASSSQARYGYTF

v_call: TRBV9
j_call: TRBJ2-5
clone_size: NA
cdr3_aa: CASSLLAGEETQYF

v_call: TRBV5-1
j_call: TRBJ2-1
clone_size: NA
cdr3_aa: CASSLGGTSGRHEQFF

v_call: TRBV19
j_call: TRBJ2-3
clone_size: NA
cdr3_aa: CASSMGQFTDTQYF

v_call: TRBV7-2
j_call: TRBJ2-2
clone_size: NA
cdr3_aa: CASSLGPAGANTGELFF

v_call: TRBV7-9
j_call: TRBJ2-7
clone_size: NA
cdr3_aa: CASSFRDRWGEQYF

v_call: TRBV18
j_call: TRBJ2-5
clone_size: few
cdr3_aa: CASSPLEGQGRETQYF

v_call: TRBV4-3
j_call: TRBJ2-7
clone_size: NA
cdr3_aa: CASSPYPAGFIKSSYEQYF

v_call: TRBV7-9
j_call: TRBJ2-7
clone_size: NA
cdr3_aa: CASSFPGGEQYF

v_call: TRBV30
j_call: TRBJ1-1
clone_size: NA
cdr3_aa: CAWSVQGATEAFF

v_call: TRBV2
j_call: TRBJ1-5
clone_size: NA
cdr3_aa: CASSGQLDQPQHF

v_call: TRBV2
j_call: TRBJ1-2
clone_size: few
cdr3_aa: CASSVFRTGRGYTF

v_call: TRBV9
j_call: TRBJ2-3
clone_size: NA
cdr3_aa: CASTLSSGQGADTQYF

v_call: TRBV5-5
j_call: TRBJ2-7
clone_size: few
cdr3_aa: CASSFDRGGEQYF

v_call: TRBV6-6
j_call: TRBJ2-1
clone_size: NA
cdr3_aa: CASSPPTGGHNEQFF

v_call: TRBV28
j_call: TRBJ2-7
clone_size: NA
cdr3_aa: CASSFFSGRDEQYF